This T cell receptor beta chain was identified in a study of blood T cell repertoires in COVID-19. Study-wide background: Acute and convalescent COVID-19 samples came from the United States, Italy and Spain.

Authors' analysis steps: Estimates of nucleated cell counts were drawn from the amplification of reference gene primers. Libraries were prepared by immunoSEQ multiplex PCR; TCRdb keeps only in-frame clonotypes and omits some of them. The DNA gave D and trimming, while V, J and clone size come from that table. Here the sample spans around 100,000 clones, 87% being singletons. Seattle patients were enrolled while actively infected and followed longitudinally. Sequencing used peripheral blood. This receptor was identified in a woman between 50 and 59 years old with COVID-19, enrolled during active disease.

Here the CDR3 DNA reads TGCGCCAGCAGCTTGGCCGGGAGGGGAGGGAACACTGAAGCTTTCTTT. Translated, it gives CASSLAGRGGNTEAFF. The rearrangement uses TRBV5-1 and TRBJ1-1, with a tentative D call TRBD1 (5 bases). Germline V gene data show CDR1 as SGHRS and CDR2 as YFSETQ. The CDR3 loop spans 16 amino acids. Between the trimmed V and J ends, which lost 0 bases and 1 base, there was a span of 13 bases.